The rows below give T cell receptor beta chains drawn from one sample of a study of T cell changes during pregnancy in multiple sclerosis. Using immunoSEQ multiplex PCR, the repertoire was profiled, and TCRdb retains in-frame clones only, with some absent. This table has tens of thousands of clones, roughly 92% appearing once. The sample consisted of peripheral blood, taken in the second trimester of pregnancy. These TCRs come from a female donor with multiple sclerosis, enrolled in a pregnancy study. CDR3s include the opening cysteine and the closing phenylalanine or tryptophan. Each record gives: J gene, clone size, V gene, CDR3 protein. The listing skips clone size in some rows; elsewhere it reads once, few, many or a size class.

J gene: TRBJ2-1
clone size: NA
V gene: TRBV9
CDR3 protein: CASSPRTATYNEQFF

J gene: TRBJ2-6
clone size: NA
V gene: TRBV2
CDR3 protein: CASSEGRRHSGANVLTF

J gene: TRBJ1-2
clone size: NA
V gene: TRBV15
CDR3 protein: CATSRFFRTAYGYTF

J gene: TRBJ2-1
clone size: NA
V gene: TRBV5-1
CDR3 protein: CASSLGGTSGDNEQFF

J gene: TRBJ2-3
clone size: NA
V gene: TRBV11-2
CDR3 protein: CASSLGTTQYF

J gene: TRBJ2-7
clone size: NA
V gene: TRBV5-1
CDR3 protein: CASTTGGTAGGKNEQYF

J gene: TRBJ1-3
clone size: few
V gene: TRBV6-5
CDR3 protein: CASSYSRAVGNTIYF

J gene: TRBJ2-7
clone size: NA
V gene: TRBV18
CDR3 protein: CASSTGLVSYEQYF

J gene: TRBJ2-1
clone size: NA
V gene: TRBV6-6
CDR3 protein: CASSPLRGGAYNEQFF

J gene: TRBJ1-1
clone size: NA
V gene: TRBV10-1
CDR3 protein: CASSDGALNTEAFF

J gene: TRBJ2-4
clone size: NA
V gene: TRBV5-1
CDR3 protein: CASSQAGKNIQYF

J gene: TRBJ2-1
clone size: NA
V gene: TRBV5-6
CDR3 protein: CASSLRTSGWSSYNEQFF

J gene: TRBJ2-7
clone size: NA
V gene: TRBV7-9
CDR3 protein: CASNPGGHEQYF

J gene: TRBJ2-2
clone size: NA
V gene: TRBV5-4
CDR3 protein: CASSLVGGGRTGELFF

J gene: TRBJ1-2
clone size: NA
V gene: TRBV5-5
CDR3 protein: CASSLGRGYGYTF

J gene: TRBJ2-5
clone size: NA
V gene: TRBV7-2
CDR3 protein: CASSFQNRGGETQYF

J gene: TRBJ2-1
clone size: NA
V gene: TRBV5-1
CDR3 protein: CASTYLAGRNEQFF

J gene: TRBJ1-5
clone size: once
V gene: TRBV30
CDR3 protein: CAWSVKGARNQPQHF

J gene: TRBJ1-5
clone size: NA
V gene: TRBV19
CDR3 protein: CAGGTGLKPQHF

J gene: TRBJ2-3
clone size: NA
V gene: TRBV11-2
CDR3 protein: CASSSEGDHNTDTQYF

J gene: TRBJ2-1
clone size: NA
V gene: TRBV29-1
CDR3 protein: CSGVTPGTDIYNEQFF

J gene: TRBJ2-3
clone size: once
V gene: TRBV19
CDR3 protein: CASSTAGRVAGGPIGGATDTQYF

J gene: TRBJ2-1
clone size: NA
V gene: TRBV10-3
CDR3 protein: CAISGRQGAGNEQFF

J gene: TRBJ1-1
clone size: NA
V gene: TRBV28
CDR3 protein: CASSLSQNTEAFF

J gene: TRBJ2-1
clone size: NA
V gene: TRBV5-1
CDR3 protein: CASSLPTLAGDSGEQFF

J gene: TRBJ1-4
clone size: NA
V gene: TRBV10-2
CDR3 protein: CASSTPPGSYNEKLFF

J gene: TRBJ1-5
clone size: NA
V gene: TRBV5-6
CDR3 protein: CASSLPGQPQHF

J gene: TRBJ2-1
clone size: NA
V gene: TRBV5-5
CDR3 protein: CASSLGLLSGPAYNEQFF

J gene: TRBJ1-1
clone size: NA
V gene: TRBV29-1
CDR3 protein: CSATTVGNTEAFF

J gene: TRBJ1-2
clone size: NA
V gene: TRBV28
CDR3 protein: CASSLFDYGYTF

J gene: TRBJ2-7
clone size: NA
V gene: TRBV2
CDR3 protein: CASSEGLLSSYEQYF

J gene: TRBJ2-1
clone size: NA
V gene: TRBV5-1
CDR3 protein: CALYGEGYNEQFF

J gene: TRBJ2-2
clone size: NA
V gene: TRBV11-2
CDR3 protein: CASSSLNRRNTGELFF

J gene: TRBJ2-7
clone size: NA
V gene: TRBV28
CDR3 protein: CASSPGNVEQYF

J gene: TRBJ2-3
clone size: NA
V gene: TRBV7-9
CDR3 protein: CASSSRGPDTQYF

J gene: TRBJ2-6
clone size: NA
V gene: TRBV19
CDR3 protein: CASSMSGSGANVLTF

J gene: TRBJ2-3
clone size: NA
V gene: TRBV6-1
CDR3 protein: CASSEMRMGQGASDTQYF

J gene: TRBJ2-5
clone size: few
V gene: TRBV2
CDR3 protein: CASSEAYLRETQYF

J gene: TRBJ1-5
clone size: NA
V gene: TRBV2
CDR3 protein: CASSERKGRASNQPQHF

J gene: TRBJ2-4
clone size: NA
V gene: TRBV5-1
CDR3 protein: CASSLDPSGFGTKNIQYF

J gene: TRBJ2-5
clone size: NA
V gene: TRBV5-1
CDR3 protein: CASSLEITSGSETQYF

J gene: TRBJ1-1
clone size: once
V gene: TRBV5-4
CDR3 protein: CASSSPRGGRYTEAFF

J gene: TRBJ2-1
clone size: NA
V gene: TRBV5-1
CDR3 protein: CASSLVGTSGLGDEQFF

J gene: TRBJ2-2
clone size: NA
V gene: TRBV10-3
CDR3 protein: CAITPRLGSGELFF

J gene: TRBJ1-5
clone size: NA
V gene: TRBV27
CDR3 protein: CASSQTTGGNQPQHF

J gene: TRBJ1-5
clone size: NA
V gene: TRBV30
CDR3 protein: CAWSFGFGSSGYQPQHF

J gene: TRBJ1-1
clone size: NA
V gene: TRBV2
CDR3 protein: CASSVTVNTEAFF

J gene: TRBJ2-5
clone size: NA
V gene: TRBV5-1
CDR3 protein: CASSSRFGETQYF

J gene: TRBJ1-1
clone size: NA
V gene: TRBV6-1
CDR3 protein: CASPEKGQGASEAFF

J gene: TRBJ2-7
clone size: NA
V gene: TRBV7-2
CDR3 protein: CASSPGGAAYEQYF

J gene: TRBJ2-3
clone size: NA
V gene: TRBV6-1
CDR3 protein: CASSGLAGGPDTQYF

J gene: TRBJ1-5
clone size: NA
V gene: TRBV12-2
CDR3 protein: CASRLVRAGDSNQPQHF

J gene: TRBJ2-7
clone size: NA
V gene: TRBV18
CDR3 protein: CASSPLDLGTVSYEQYF